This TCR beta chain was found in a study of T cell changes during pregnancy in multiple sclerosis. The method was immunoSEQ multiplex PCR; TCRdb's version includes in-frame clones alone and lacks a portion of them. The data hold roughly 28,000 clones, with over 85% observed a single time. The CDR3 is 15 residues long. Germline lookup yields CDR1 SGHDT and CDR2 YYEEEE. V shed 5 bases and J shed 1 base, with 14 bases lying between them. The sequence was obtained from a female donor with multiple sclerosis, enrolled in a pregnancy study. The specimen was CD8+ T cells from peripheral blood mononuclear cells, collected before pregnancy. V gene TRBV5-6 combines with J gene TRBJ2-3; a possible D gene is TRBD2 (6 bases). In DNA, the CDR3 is TGTGCCAGCAGAAGACTAGATCCACGCACAGATACGCAGTATTTT. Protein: CASRRLDPRTDTQYF.